These 11 T cell receptor beta chains were sequenced from one sample in a study of CD8+ T cells in alopecia areata. cDNA serving as the sequencing template came from extracted, reverse transcribed RNA. Sequenced by immunoSEQ multiplex PCR; TCRdb stores in-frame clones only, minus some. In the table there are 150,000 or so clones, more than 45% of which are singletons. The sequenced sample was CD4+ T cells sorted from blood. Receptors originate from a human donor with alopecia areata.

V gene TRBV30 combines with J gene TRBJ1-5, with 7 positions matching TRBD1. The CDR3 spans 14 residues. Germline CDR1 is GTSNPN and CDR2 is SVGIG (reference sequence). V lost 3 bases to trimming and J lost 4 bases; unmatched junction nucleotides: 6. CDR3 region: CAWSKGTVNQPQHF. In DNA, the CDR3 is TGTGCCTGGAGCAAAGGGACAGTTAATCAGCCCCAGCATTTT. The full variable domain, in which reference TRBV30 and TRBJ1-5 provide the parts outside the CDR3, is SQTIHQWPATLVQPVGSPLSLECTVEGTSNPNLYWYRQAAGRGLQLLFYSVGIGQISSEVPQNLSASRPQDRQFILSSKKLLLSDSGFYLCAWSKGTVNQPQHFGDGTRLSIL.

This clone occurred a few times. The V gene is TRBV5-1, the J gene TRBJ2-5, with D possibly being TRBD1 or TRBD2 (5 bases each). Germline V gives CDR1 SGHRS, CDR2 YFSETQ. V was trimmed by 2 bases and J by 4 bases, leaving 12 bases between them. The CDR3 runs 14 residues. CDR3 bases: TGCGCCAGCAGCTTCGAGGGAAGGGGAGAGACCCAGTACTTC. Protein: CASSFEGRGETQYF. The variable domain in full, with the rest retrieved from reference TRBV5-1 and TRBJ2-5, is KAGVTQTPRYLIKTRGQQVTLSCSPISGHRSVSWYQQTPGQGLQFLFEYFSETQRNKGNFPGRFSGRQFSNSRSEMNVSTLELGDSALYLCASSFEGRGETQYFGPGTRLLVL.

This clone came up once. The J gene is TRBJ2-1, the V gene TRBV2, with D perhaps TRBD1 or TRBD2 (6 bases each). The CDR3 runs to 15 residues. Germline values: CDR1 SNHLY, CDR2 FYNNEI. V was cut by 11 bases and J by 2 bases, with 19 bases left in between. Written as DNA, the CDR3 is TGTGCCGGGGGCCGGGACTCCCTAGCCTACAATGAGCAGTTCTTC. Amino acid sequence: CAGGRDSLAYNEQFF.

This clone was observed a handful of times. This chain joins TRBV19 and TRBJ2-7; no definite D call. The V gene lost 3 bases and the J gene lost 4 bases, with 16 bases spanning the gap. This CDR3 has 15 residues. In germline, CDR1 is LNHDA, CDR2 SQIVND (reference sequence). CDR3 DNA: TGTGCCAGTAGTATTATTGCGGCAGATTCTTACGAGCAGTACTTC. It yields the protein CASSIIAADSYEQYF.

This chain's CDR3 is CSVGFDTYEQYF. For the CDR3, the DNA is TGCAGCGTCGGATTTGACACGTACGAGCAGTACTTC. The V and J genes are TRBV29-1 and TRBJ2-7, with no clear D. V lost 6 bases to trimming and J lost 4 bases, with 13 bases between them. This CDR3 is built from 12 residues. Germline V gives CDR1 SQVTM, CDR2 ANQGSEA.

On this clone: This specimen includes other DNA sequences encoding the same CDR3. The chain has TRBV18 and TRBJ1-2; D is ambiguous. V was shortened by 3 bases and J by 3 bases, with 8 bases between the two germline ends. The germline gives CDR1 KGHSH, CDR2 LQKENI. The CDR3 spans 13 residues. CDR3 sequence (DNA): TGTGCCAGCTCACCGGATTCTGACTATGGCTACACCTTC. Its translation: CASSPDSDYGYTF.

This clone was detected only a few times. The rearrangement joins TRBV29-1 to TRBJ1-2; D is ambiguous. V was shortened by 6 bases and J by 8 bases, with 16 bases between the two germline ends. Looked up from germline, CDR1 is SQVTM and CDR2 is ANQGSEA. This CDR3 comprises 12 residues. The CDR3: CSVRREGGGYTF. The CDR3 coding sequence is TGCAGCGTCCGACGGGAGGGAGGGGGCTACACCTTC.

This clone was seen only a few times. Other nucleotide sequences from this sample produce the same CDR3. This chain links TRBV5-1 with TRBJ2-5; D is uncertain. Germline lookup yields CDR1 SGHRS and CDR2 YFSETQ. The CDR3 is made up of 13 amino acids. Trimming pared 0 bases from V and 2 bases from J, leaving 5 bases between. CDR3: CASSLALQETQYF. CDR3 in DNA: TGCGCCAGCAGCTTGGCCCTGCAAGAGACCCAGTACTTC.

The chain joins TRBV5-4 to TRBJ2-5; D gene ambiguous. Germline loops: CDR1 SGHNT, CDR2 YYREEE (reference sequence). The germline V and J ends were trimmed by 4 bases and 5 bases, with 12 bases remaining between them. CDR3 size: 13 residues. CDR3 amino acids: CASSKAATETQYF. The CDR3 nucleotides are TGTGCCAGCAGCAAGGCCGCGACGGAGACCCAGTACTTC.

The sample holds one count of this clone. V usage is TRBV25-1 and J usage is TRBJ2-1, with a possible D match to TRBD2 (5 bases). CDR3 length: 13 residues. From germline, CDR1 is MGHDK and CDR2 SYGVNS. V lost 2 bases, J lost 6 bases, and 8 bases lay in between. This chain's CDR3 is CASSETGINEQFF. The CDR3 region has the DNA TGTGCCAGCAGTGAAACGGGAATCAATGAGCAGTTCTTC.

The chain uses TRBV28 and TRBJ2-7, with 12 bases fitting TRBD2. Germline CDR1 is MDHEN and CDR2 is SYDVKM. The CDR3 runs to 15 residues. The J segment lost 1 base and the V segment lost 5 bases, leaving 3 bases of the junction unmatched. The CDR3 loop is CASSGLAGGSYEQYF. DNA for the CDR3: TGTGCCAGCAGTGGCCTAGCGGGAGGGTCCTACGAGCAGTACTTC.